This paragraph covers one T cell receptor (beta chain) sequence. The data belong to a study of blood T cell repertoires in COVID-19. TCRdb's table, derived via immunoSEQ multiplex PCR, lists solely in-frame clones and lacks some. This sample has about 230,000 clones; approximately 80% occur once, and the top ten carry 6% to 9.5%. This CDR3 contains 15 residues. V was cut by 0 bases and J by 4 bases, with 13 bases left in between. Germline CDR1 reads PRHDT; CDR2 reads FYEKMQ (reference sequence). This TCR was sampled from a woman between 50 and 59 years old with acute or convalescent COVID-19. Material for sequencing was peripheral blood. V and J are TRBV13 and TRBJ2-7; TRBD2 might be the D (5 bases). This CDR3 is CASSLGGVGAYEQYF. For the CDR3, the DNA is TGTGCCAGCAGCTTAGGGGGAGTGGGCGCGTACGAGCAGTACTTC.